One sample yielded the 20 T cell receptor beta chains listed below, sequenced in a study of technical replicates of blood from several donors. Method: immunoSEQ multiplex PCR; TCRdb's copy keeps in-frame clones and lacks some. The sample has tens of thousands of clones; 85% to 95% are singletons. What was sequenced was T cells isolated from PBMCs. Receptors were obtained from a human donor in good health.

This chain links TRBV18 with TRBJ2-5; a possible D gene is TRBD1 (5 bases). The CDR3 is 15 amino acids. The V gene's germline CDR1 is KGHSH and CDR2 LQKENI. V gave up 6 bases and J gave up 1 base, with 15 bases separating them. The CDR3 is CASSQGEDGQETQYF. CDR3 nucleotides: TGTGCCAGCTCTCAAGGGGAAGACGGCCAAGAGACCCAGTACTTC.

The V call is TRBV7-6, the J call TRBJ2-3; D unclear. V shed 5 bases and J shed 0 bases, with 15 bases lying between them. From germline, CDR1 is SGHVS and CDR2 FNYEAQ. The CDR3 runs 16 residues. CDR3 bases: TGTGCCAGCAGCCTAGTGTTGGCAGGCAGCACAGATACGCAGTATTTT. As protein: CASSLVLAGSTDTQYF.

This clone has just one count. The CDR3 is CASSSDGGLYNEQFF. CDR3 DNA: TGTGCCAGCAGTAGTGACGGGGGGCTCTACAATGAGCAGTTCTTC. The V gene is TRBV6-6, the J gene TRBJ2-1, with a weak D call TRBD2 (7 bases). The CDR3 contains 15 residues. Trimming shortened V by 5 bases and J by 3 bases, and 14 bases separated the two germline ends. Germline CDR1 and CDR2: MNHNY and SVGAGI (reference sequence).

CDR3 DNA: TGTGCCAGTAGCAGGACAGGGTTTGAGGAGACCCAGTACTTC. It specifies CASSRTGFEETQYF. The chain links TRBV19 to TRBJ2-5, with TRBD1 matching 8 bases. Looked up from germline, CDR1 is LNHDA and CDR2 is SQIVND (reference sequence). This CDR3 is built from 14 residues. V lost 6 bases, J lost 5 bases, and 8 bases stayed unmatched.

The chain is built from TRBV7-3 and TRBJ1-3; no firm D call. Germline loops: CDR1 SGHTA, CDR2 FQGTGA. CDR3 length equals 13 residues. V was shortened by 2 bases and J by 1 base, with 3 bases between the two germline ends. The CDR3 sequence is CASSLQSGNTIYF. For the CDR3, the DNA is TGTGCCAGCAGCTTACAATCTGGAAACACCATATATTTT.

The V gene is TRBV11-2, the J gene TRBJ2-7; 12 bases align to TRBD2. This CDR3 has 14 amino acids. Per the germline V gene, CDR1 is SGHAT and CDR2 is FQNNGV. V lost 4 bases and J lost 4; bases outside the gene matches: 2. CDR3 nucleotides: TGTGCCAGCAGCTGGGGACTAGCGGGTTACGAGCAGTACTTC. Translation gives CASSWGLAGYEQYF.

The V and J genes are TRBV18 and TRBJ2-1; TRBD1 agrees at 8 bases. The V gene's germline CDR1 is KGHSH and CDR2 LQKENI. The V gene end was trimmed by 4 bases and the J gene end by 3 bases; junction bases not matched to a gene: 5. The CDR3 contains 15 residues. The CDR3 coding sequence is TGTGCCAGCTCACTACAGGGGGTTGACTACAATGAGCAGTTCTTC. It translates to CASSLQGVDYNEQFF. The whole variable domain, remainder taken from reference TRBV18 and TRBJ2-1, is NAGVMQNPRHLVRRRGQEARLRCSPMKGHSHVYWYRQLPEEGLKFMVYLQKENIIDESGMPKERFSAEFPKEGPSILRIQQVVRGDSAAYFCASSLQGVDYNEQFFGPGTRLTVL.

The gene calls are TRBV10-3 and TRBJ1-5; TRBD1 matches at 8 bases. Germline V gene sequence: CDR1 ENHRY, CDR2 SYGVKD. With V trimmed by 8 bases and J by 4 bases, 10 bases remained unmatched. The CDR3 loop spans 15 amino acids. Here the CDR3 reads CAIAPGTGLNQPQHF. Here the CDR3 DNA reads TGTGCCATCGCCCCCGGGACAGGACTAAATCAGCCCCAGCATTTT.

The chain recombines TRBV5-4 with TRBJ2-7; 9 bases are shared with TRBD2. The CDR3 has 15 residues. The V segment lost 4 bases and the J segment 7 bases; nucleotides outside the gene matches: 12. Germline CDR1 SGHNT, CDR2 YYREEE (reference sequence). CDR3 nucleotides: TGTGCCAGCAGCCGATTCGCGGGAGGGCCGGGGGAGCAGTACTTC. It translates to CASSRFAGGPGEQYF.

This clone was found once. The chain joins TRBV19 to TRBJ1-3; no clear D. The CDR3 has 14 residues. Trimming left V 2 bases short and J 0 bases short, with 5 bases between. CDR1 is LNHDA and CDR2 is SQIVND in the germline V gene (reference sequence). CDR3 region: CASSINYSGNTIYF. The CDR3 DNA sequence: TGTGCCAGTAGTATAAATTACTCTGGAAACACCATATATTTT.

This chain joins TRBV4-3 and TRBJ1-3; no definite D call. The length of the CDR3 is 17 residues. V was pared by 1 base and J by 2 bases, with 15 bases between. The germline CDR1 and CDR2 sequences are LGHNA and YSLEER. The CDR3 region has the DNA TGCGCCAGCAGCCAAGCGGTCAATGTCAGGCCTGGAAACACCATATATTTT. Its protein product is CASSQAVNVRPGNTIYF.

The CDR3 spells CASSVGPGNTIYF. The CDR3 DNA reads as TGTGCCAGCAGCGTAGGGCCGGGAAACACCATATATTTT. J is TRBJ1-3 and V is TRBV9; D not certain. V lost 0 bases, J lost 4 bases, and 5 bases lay in between. This CDR3 comprises 13 residues. CDR1 and CDR2 from the germline V gene are SGDLS and YYNGEE.

V gene TRBV5-6 combines with J gene TRBJ2-2; 11 nucleotides agree with TRBD2. There are 15 residues in the CDR3. The germline CDR1 and CDR2 sequences are SGHDT and YYEEEE. Losses at the gene ends were 2 bases for V and 8 bases for J; bases not matched to a gene: 5. The CDR3 loop is CASSLSRLAGGELFF. Written as DNA, the CDR3 is TGTGCCAGCAGCTTAAGCCGACTAGCGGGAGGGGAGCTGTTTTTT.

CDR3 protein: CASSLDILAGGGETQYF. In DNA form, the CDR3 reads TGTGCCAGCAGCTTAGATATACTAGCGGGAGGTGGTGAGACCCAGTACTTC. The chain links TRBV7-9 to TRBJ2-5, with 12 bases that match TRBD2. J gave up 5 bases and V 1 base, and 8 bases lay outside the gene matches. CDR1 is SEHNR, CDR2 FQNEAQ, per germline (reference sequence). This CDR3 contains 17 residues.

The J gene is TRBJ1-1, the V gene TRBV5-6; no firm D call. Germline V gene data show CDR1 as SGHDT and CDR2 as YYEEEE. The CDR3 covers 14 residues. With 1 base removed from V and 1 base from J, the gap between germline ends came to 8 bases. Written as DNA, the CDR3 is TGTGCCAGCAGCTTGCTGGACTGGAACACTGAAGCTTTCTTT. Translation: CASSLLDWNTEAFF.

This clone was recorded once. The CDR3: CASSRGTANYGYTF. In DNA form, the CDR3 reads TGTGCCAGCAGTCGCGGGACAGCTAACTATGGCTACACCTTC. The J gene is TRBJ1-2, the V gene TRBV6-5; 7 bases agree with TRBD1. The V and J ends lost 5 bases and 0 bases, in that order; junction bases with no gene match: 3. CDR3 length: 14 amino acids. Germline assignment: CDR1 MNHEY and CDR2 SVGAGI.

The V call is TRBV27, the J call TRBJ2-6; D might be TRBD1 (6 bases). The CDR3 is 17 residues long. Looked up from germline, CDR1 is MNHEY and CDR2 is SMNVEV (reference sequence). Trimming shortened V by 0 bases and J by 2 bases, and 11 bases separated the two germline ends. The CDR3: CASSLSKGVPGANVLTF. Here the CDR3 DNA reads TGTGCCAGCAGTTTATCGAAGGGGGTCCCTGGGGCCAACGTCCTGACTTTC. The variable domain in full, with the rest retrieved from reference TRBV27 and TRBJ2-6, is EAQVTQNPRYLITVTGKKLTVTCSQNMNHEYMSWYRQDPGLGLRQIYYSMNVEVTDKGDVPEGYKVSRKEKRNFPLILESPSPNQTSLYFCASSLSKGVPGANVLTFGAGSRLTVL.

J is TRBJ1-1 and V is TRBV27; no reliable D call. The CDR3 contains 13 residues. The germline gives CDR1 MNHEY, CDR2 SMNVEV (reference sequence). V lost 6 bases and J lost 5, with 13 bases in between. This chain's CDR3 is CASRETRDTEAFF. The CDR3 nucleotides are TGTGCCAGCAGGGAAACGAGGGATACTGAAGCTTTCTTT.

The chain combines TRBV7-9 with TRBJ2-1; TRBD2 matches at 10 bases. The germline V gene encodes CDR1 SEHNR and CDR2 FQNEAQ (reference sequence). Trimming removed 4 bases from V and 4 bases from J; junction bases left unmatched: 10. The CDR3 contains 17 residues. The CDR3 spells CASSSLAGVGFYNEQFF. CDR3 sequence (DNA): TGTGCCAGCAGCTCCCTAGCGGGAGTGGGGTTTTACAATGAGCAGTTCTTC.

This chain uses TRBV6-5 with TRBJ2-3; 7 bases align to TRBD2. Germline lookup yields CDR1 MNHEY and CDR2 SVGAGI. The CDR3 has 14 amino acids. J gave up 2 bases and V 5 bases, and 4 bases lay outside the gene matches. The CDR3 bases are TGTGCCAGCAGTATCCGGGGGGACACAGATACGCAGTATTTT. Its translation is CASSIRGDTDTQYF.